This T cell receptor (beta chain) derives from a study of blood T cell repertoires in COVID-19. Whole-study context: Samples came from the United States, Italy and Spain, spanning acute and convalescent COVID-19.

After removal of 5 bases from V and 3 bases from J, the junction contained 8 bases not matched to a gene. Germline values: CDR1 SGHAT, CDR2 FQNNGV. CDR3 size: 15 residues. The data were produced by immunoSEQ multiplex PCR, yet TCRdb's version contains in-frame clones alone and is incomplete. This sample carries around 130,000 clones, around three quarters of them seen once, and the ten largest clones take 10% to 13%. Sequenced sample: peripheral blood. The sequence was obtained from a human donor in a cohort sampled during active COVID-19. The chain couples TRBV11-2 to TRBJ1-1; 8 positions agree with TRBD1. CDR3 bases: TGTGCCAGCAGCCTTCGGACAGGGAAGTACACTGAAGCTTTCTTT. Amino acid sequence: CASSLRTGKYTEAFF.